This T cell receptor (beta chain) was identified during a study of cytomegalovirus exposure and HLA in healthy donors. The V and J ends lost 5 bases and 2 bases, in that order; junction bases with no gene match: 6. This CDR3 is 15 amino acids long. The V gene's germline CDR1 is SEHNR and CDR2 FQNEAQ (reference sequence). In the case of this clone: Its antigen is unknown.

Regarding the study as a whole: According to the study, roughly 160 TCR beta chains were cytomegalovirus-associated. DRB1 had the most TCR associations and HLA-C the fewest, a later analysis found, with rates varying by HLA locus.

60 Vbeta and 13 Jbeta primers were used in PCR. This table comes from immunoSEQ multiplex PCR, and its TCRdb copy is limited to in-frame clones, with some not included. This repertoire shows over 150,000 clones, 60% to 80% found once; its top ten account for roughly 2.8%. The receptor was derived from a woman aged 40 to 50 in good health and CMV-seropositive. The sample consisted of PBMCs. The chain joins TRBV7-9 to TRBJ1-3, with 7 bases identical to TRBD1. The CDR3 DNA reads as TGTGCCAGCAGCCCTGGGACAGCTACTGGAAACACCATATATTTT. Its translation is CASSPGTATGNTIYF. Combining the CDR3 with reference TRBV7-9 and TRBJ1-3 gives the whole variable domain DTGVSQNPRHKITKRGQNVTFRCDPISEHNRLYWYRQTLGQGPEFLTYFQNEAQLEKSRLLSDRFSAERPKGSFSTLEIQRTEQGDSAMYLCASSPGTATGNTIYFGEGSWLTVV.